What follows are 5 T cell receptor beta chains derived from one specimen sequenced in a study of tumor-infiltrating lymphocytes in localized non-small cell lung cancer. Profiling relied on immunoSEQ multiplex PCR, and the TCRdb table lists in-frame clones only, not all of them. The data show 10,000 to 13,000 clones, with 80% to 90% seen just once and 7% to 10% held by the top ten. The sequencing input was uninvolved lung tissue not adjacent to the tumor. These receptors were obtained from a human donor with non-small cell lung cancer.

J is TRBJ1-5 and V is TRBV4-3, with no clear D. Germline loops: CDR1 LGHNA, CDR2 YSLEER. Deletions cut 0 bases from V and 3 bases from J, with 3 bases between. This CDR3 region has 13 residues. CDR3 coding DNA: TGCGCCAGCAGCCAAGATATCAATCAGCCCCAGCATTTT. Its protein is CASSQDINQPQHF.

This clone came up once. The chain employs TRBV4-3 and TRBJ2-1; 14 bases agree with TRBD2. The V gene end was trimmed by 4 bases and the J gene end by 6 bases; junction bases not matched to a gene: 8. The germline V gene encodes CDR1 LGHNA and CDR2 YSLEER. There are 17 residues in the CDR3. The CDR3 DNA reads as TGCGCCAGCAGCCCCGGGACTAGCGGGGGTCGGGGCAATGAGCAGTTCTTC. This sequence encodes CASSPGTSGGRGNEQFF.

The rearrangement uses TRBV7-9 and TRBJ2-1, with 9 bases identical to TRBD1. J lost 8 bases, V lost 4 bases, and 6 bases had no gene match. Germline V gene sequence: CDR1 SEHNR, CDR2 FQNEAQ (reference sequence). The CDR3 totals 14 residues. In DNA form, the CDR3 reads TGTGCCAGCAGCTCGTACAGGGGGCACTATGAGCAGTTCTTC. Amino acids: CASSSYRGHYEQFF.

The CDR3, as DNA: TGCAGCGCGAGACGGGACTCGGGCGAGCAGTACTTC. Translation: CSARRDSGEQYF. V gene TRBV29-1 combines with J gene TRBJ2-7; D may be TRBD2 (6 bases). CDR3 length equals 12 residues. Germline V CDR1 and CDR2: SQVTM, ANQGSEA. V lost 7 bases and J lost 6, with 16 bases in between.

The chain is built from TRBV7-8 and TRBJ2-3; D ambiguous. The germline V gene has CDR1 SGHVS and CDR2 FQNEAQ. This CDR3 contains 13 residues. Trimming left V 5 bases short and J 6 bases short, with 12 bases between. The CDR3 DNA sequence: TGTGCCAGCAGCGCCGCTTTTTCGGATACGCAGTATTTT. Its protein product is CASSAAFSDTQYF.